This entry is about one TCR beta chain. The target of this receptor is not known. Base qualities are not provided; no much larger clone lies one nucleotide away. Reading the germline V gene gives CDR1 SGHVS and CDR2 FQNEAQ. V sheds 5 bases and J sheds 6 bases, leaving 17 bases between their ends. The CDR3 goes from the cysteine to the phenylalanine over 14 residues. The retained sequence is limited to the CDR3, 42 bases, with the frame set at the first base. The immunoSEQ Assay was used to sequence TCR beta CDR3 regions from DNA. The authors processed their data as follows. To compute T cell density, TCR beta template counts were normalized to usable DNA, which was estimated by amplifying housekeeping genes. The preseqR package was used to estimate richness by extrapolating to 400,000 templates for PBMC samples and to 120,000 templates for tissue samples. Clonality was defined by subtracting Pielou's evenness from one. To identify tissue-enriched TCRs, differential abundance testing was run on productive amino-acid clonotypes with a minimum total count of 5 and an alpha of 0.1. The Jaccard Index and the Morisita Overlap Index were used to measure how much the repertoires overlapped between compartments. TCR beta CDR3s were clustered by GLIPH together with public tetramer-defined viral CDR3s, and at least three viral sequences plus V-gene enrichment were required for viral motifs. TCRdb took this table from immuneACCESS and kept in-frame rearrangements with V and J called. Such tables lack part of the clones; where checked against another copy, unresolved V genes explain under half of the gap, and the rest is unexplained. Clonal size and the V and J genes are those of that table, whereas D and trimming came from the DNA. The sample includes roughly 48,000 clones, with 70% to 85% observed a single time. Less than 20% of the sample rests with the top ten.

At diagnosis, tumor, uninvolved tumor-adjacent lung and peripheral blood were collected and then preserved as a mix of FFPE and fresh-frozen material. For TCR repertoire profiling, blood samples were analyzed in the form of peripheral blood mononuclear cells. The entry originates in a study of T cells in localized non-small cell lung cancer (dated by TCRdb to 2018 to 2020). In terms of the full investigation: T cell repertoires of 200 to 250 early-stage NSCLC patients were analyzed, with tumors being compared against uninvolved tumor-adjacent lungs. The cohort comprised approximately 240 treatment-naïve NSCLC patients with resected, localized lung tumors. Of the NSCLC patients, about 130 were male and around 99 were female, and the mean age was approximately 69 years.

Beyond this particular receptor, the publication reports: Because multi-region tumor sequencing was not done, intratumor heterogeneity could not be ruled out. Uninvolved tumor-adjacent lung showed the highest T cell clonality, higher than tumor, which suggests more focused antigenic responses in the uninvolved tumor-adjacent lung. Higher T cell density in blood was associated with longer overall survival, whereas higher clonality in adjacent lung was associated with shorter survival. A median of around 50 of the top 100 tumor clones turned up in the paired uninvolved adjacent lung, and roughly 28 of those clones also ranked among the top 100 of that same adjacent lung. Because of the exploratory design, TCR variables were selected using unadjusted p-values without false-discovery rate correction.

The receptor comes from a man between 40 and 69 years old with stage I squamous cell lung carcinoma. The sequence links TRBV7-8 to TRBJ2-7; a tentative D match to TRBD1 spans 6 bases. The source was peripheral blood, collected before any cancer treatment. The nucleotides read TGTGCCAGCAGCCCTAACAGGGTTCCCGGCGAGCAGTACTTC. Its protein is CASSPNRVPGEQYF.